These 21 T cell receptor beta chains were all obtained from the same sample, sequenced in a study of vaccination effects on CD4 cells after COVID-19. Antigen specificity for these receptors is unknown. Produced via immunoSEQ multiplex PCR; TCRdb's table is partial and in-frame only. The table records more than 65,000 clones, approximately 81% of them present only once. CD4+ T cells specific for antigen were expanded with viral peptide pools by the ViraFEST assay before sequencing. CD4+ T cell isolation took place after less than 13 days of culture. All study participants received two doses of BNT162b2 or mRNA-1273 vaccine. Sequences were derived from CD4+ T cells from PBMCs cultured with HCoV-229E spike peptides, sampled after COVID-19 vaccination. These receptors were obtained from a human donor who received a COVID-19 vaccine.

This clone appeared a single time. V usage is TRBV24-1 and J usage is TRBJ2-1, with a weak D call TRBD2 (5 bases). Trimming left V 3 bases short and J 8 bases short, with 16 bases between. The germline V gene encodes CDR1 KGHDR and CDR2 SFDVKD. CDR3 length: 15 residues. The CDR3 here is CATSDATRARDEQFF. The CDR3 DNA reads TGTGCCACCAGTGATGCCACGCGGGCCCGGGATGAGCAGTTCTTC.

Only one count was recorded for this clone. The chain's CDR3 is CASNNRGGVRGTGGELFF. The CDR3 DNA is TGTGCCAGTAACAATAGAGGGGGGGTTCGGGGAACAGGCGGGGAGCTGTTTTTT. J is TRBJ2-2 and V is TRBV19; tentative D call: TRBD2 (7 bases). V gave up 7 bases and J gave up 7 bases, with 28 bases separating them. The CDR3 has 18 amino acids. Germline-derived CDR1 and CDR2 are LNHDA and SQIVND (reference sequence).

The CDR3 sequence: CASSPGAEPYGYTF. The DNA for the CDR3 is TGTGCCAGCAGCCCGGGTGCGGAACCCTATGGCTACACCTTC. The gene calls are TRBV7-3 and TRBJ1-2; D is unclear. Germline V gene lookup returns CDR1 SGHTA and CDR2 FQGTGA. V lost 5 bases and J lost 4, with 14 bases in between. The CDR3 runs 14 residues.

The chain combines TRBV7-2 with TRBJ2-7, with a weak D call TRBD2 (5 bases). There are 13 residues in the CDR3. V gave up 0 bases and J gave up 6 bases, with 9 bases separating them. Germline V CDR1 and CDR2: SGHTA, FQGNSA. The CDR3 here is CASSLALAGEQYV. CDR3 sequence (DNA): TGTGCCAGCAGCTTAGCGCTAGCAGGCGAGCAGTACGTC.

The chain recombines TRBV5-4 with TRBJ2-5; maybe TRBD2 (6 bases). Germline CDR1 SGHNT, CDR2 YYREEE (reference sequence). The CDR3 is 13 residues long. V shed 9 bases and J shed 2 bases, with 14 bases lying between them. The CDR3 is CATRRTIQETQYF. The CDR3 coding sequence is TGTGCCACCCGCCGGACTATTCAAGAGACCCAGTACTTC.

The V and J genes are TRBV19 and TRBJ1-2; D unresolved. V lost 6 bases and J lost 0, with 11 bases in between. Germline values: CDR1 LNHDA, CDR2 SQIVND (reference sequence). The CDR3 has 14 residues. The CDR3 sequence is CASRRSGTNYGYTF. DNA for the CDR3: TGTGCCAGTAGGCGCTCCGGGACTAACTATGGCTACACCTTC.

This chain uses TRBV29-1 with TRBJ1-1, with 7 bases matching TRBD1. The CDR3 runs to 13 residues. The J segment lost 1 base and the V segment lost 6 bases, leaving 5 bases of the junction unmatched. The germline V gene encodes CDR1 SQVTM and CDR2 ANQGSEA. CDR3 sequence reads: CSVTGQTNTEAFF. CDR3 sequence (DNA): TGCAGCGTCACGGGACAGACGAACACTGAAGCTTTCTTT.

This clone has a handful of counts. The chain has TRBV5-4 and TRBJ1-5; D call uncertain. CDR1 SGHNT and CDR2 YYREEE come from the germline V gene (reference sequence). V shed 4 bases and J shed 0 bases, with 14 bases lying between them. The CDR3 is 16 residues long. The CDR3 coding sequence is TGTGCCAGCAGCCCCGCGGAGCCTTATAGCAATCAGCCCCAGCATTTT. This translates into CASSPAEPYSNQPQHF.

The genes are TRBV20-1 and TRBJ1-1, with TRBD1 as a possible D gene (5 bases). Germline V CDR1 and CDR2: DFQATT, SNEGSKA (reference sequence). CDR3 length equals 11 residues. V was clipped by 6 bases and J by 6 bases, with 11 bases between them. CDR3 coding DNA: TGCAGTGCGTCAGGGTGGGCTGAAGCTTTCTTT. Translating gives CSASGWAEAFF.

This clone has just one count. The chain employs TRBV7-3 and TRBJ1-1; a weak D match, TRBD1 (5 bases). The germline V gene has CDR1 SGHTA and CDR2 FQGTGA. The CDR3 sequence is 15 residues long. The V end was cut by 1 base, the J end by 5 bases, with 14 bases between. The CDR3 DNA reads TGTGCCAGCAGCTTAAGGCCAGGGTCGGAAACTGAAGCTTTCTTT. The encoded protein is CASSLRPGSETEAFF.

The rearrangement links TRBV24-1 to TRBJ2-7; 7 nucleotides agree with TRBD1. V was pared by 7 bases and J by 0 bases, with 14 bases of the junction left unmatched. Germline V gene data show CDR1 as KGHDR and CDR2 as SFDVKD. CDR3 size: 17 residues. CDR3 coding DNA: TGTGCCACCAGAAGGGGGCTAGAGGCAATATCCTCCTACGAGCAGTACGTC. It encodes CATRRGLEAISSYEQYV.

This clone appeared a single time. The genes are TRBV7-9 and TRBJ2-3; D may match TRBD1 or TRBD2 (6 bases each). Germline CDR1 SEHNR, CDR2 FQNEAQ (reference sequence). CDR3 length equals 15 residues. V was cut by 7 bases and J by 5 bases, with 19 bases left in between. The CDR3, as DNA: TGTGCCAGCATACGAACTGGGGGGCCGGGAGATACGCAGTATTTT. It yields the protein CASIRTGGPGDTQYF. Looking up the rest from reference TRBV7-9 and TRBJ2-3 gives the full variable domain: DTGVSQNPRHKITKRGQNVTFRCDPISEHNRLYWYRQTLGQGPEFLTYFQNEAQLEKSRLLSDRFSAERPKGSFSTLEIQRTEQGDSAMYLCASIRTGGPGDTQYFGPGTRLTVL.

The chain joins TRBV6-5 to TRBJ2-7, with 8 bases aligning to TRBD1. With V trimmed by 4 bases and J by 3 bases, 11 bases remained unmatched. Germline CDR1 MNHEY, CDR2 SVGAGI. This CDR3 is built from 16 residues. The CDR3 loop is CASSLGGPGGFYEQYV. Written as DNA, the CDR3 is TGTGCCAGCAGTTTAGGGGGGCCAGGGGGCTTCTACGAGCAGTACGTC.

The chain recombines TRBV7-2 with TRBJ1-5; tentatively, D is TRBD1 (5 bases). Germline CDR1 and CDR2: SGHTA and FQGNSA. The CDR3 is 15 amino acids. Trimming took off 5 bases at V and 4 bases at J, with 15 bases between the two ends. CDR3 protein: CASSRGAGGNQPQHF. Here the CDR3 DNA reads TGTGCCAGCAGCCGTGGGGCGGGGGGAAATCAGCCCCAGCATTTT.

This chain uses TRBV18 with TRBJ2-3; the D is unclear. The CDR3 runs 13 residues. Germline CDR1 and CDR2: KGHSH and LQKENI. V lost 6 bases to trimming and J lost 2 bases, with 9 bases between them. The CDR3 is CASSGGFTDTQYF. CDR3 DNA sequence: TGTGCCAGCTCTGGCGGCTTCACAGATACGCAGTATTTT.

CDR3 amino acids: CASSQDQGGYGYTF. The CDR3 nucleotides read TGTGCCAGCAGCCAAGACCAGGGGGGCTATGGCTACACCTTC. V is TRBV3-1 (or the pseudogene TRBV3-2) and J is TRBJ1-2; 7 nucleotides match TRBD1. CDR3 size: 14 residues. Germline loops: CDR1 LGHDT, CDR2 YNNKEL (reference sequence). V dropped 0 bases and J dropped 4; count of bases not matched to a gene: 2.

V gene TRBV7-2 combines with J gene TRBJ2-3, with D unresolved. Trimming stripped 5 bases from V and 2 bases from J, with 5 bases between. This CDR3 is 12 amino acids long. CDR1 and CDR2 (germline): SGHTA, FQGNSA. The CDR3 loop is CASSRFTDTQYF. The CDR3 DNA reads as TGTGCCAGCAGCCGTTTCACAGATACGCAGTATTTT. The complete variable domain, with remaining parts taken from reference TRBV7-2 and TRBJ2-3, reads GAGVSQSPSNKVTEKGKDVELRCDPISGHTALYWYRQSLGQGLEFLIYFQGNSAPDKSGLPSDRFSAERTGGSVSTLTIQRTQQEDSAVYLCASSRFTDTQYFGPGTRLTVL.

This sequence joins TRBV2 and TRBJ1-6; no reliable D call. Germline-derived CDR1 and CDR2 are SNHLY and FYNNEI. The length of the CDR3 is 13 residues. Trimming removed 1 base from V and 6 bases from J, with 4 bases in between. CDR3 sequence: CASSEDSNSPLHF. The CDR3 nucleotides are TGTGCCAGCAGTGAAGACAGTAATTCACCCCTCCACTTT. Combining the CDR3 with reference TRBV2 and TRBJ1-6 gives the whole variable domain EPEVTQTPSHQVTQMGQEVILRCVPISNHLYFYWYRQILGQKVEFLVSFYNNEISEKSEIFDDQFSVERPDGSNFTLKIRSTKLEDSAMYFCASSEDSNSPLHFGNGTRLTVT.

The J gene is TRBJ2-2, the V gene TRBV30; 7 bases are shared with TRBD1. Germline V gene data show CDR1 as GTSNPN and CDR2 as SVGIG (reference sequence). After removal of 2 bases from V and 4 bases from J, the junction contained 7 bases not matched to a gene. CDR3 length: 15 amino acids. CDR3 amino acids: CAWSRIRDSTGELFF. The CDR3 DNA sequence: TGTGCCTGGAGTAGGATCCGGGACAGCACCGGGGAGCTGTTTTTT.

This chain links TRBV12-3 or TRBV12-4 with TRBJ1-5; TRBD1 agrees at 10 bases. CDR3 length: 13 amino acids. After removal of 7 bases from V and 8 bases from J, the junction contained 5 bases not matched to a gene. The CDR3 region has the DNA TGTGCCAGCACCGACAGGGGGCTTGAGCCCCAGCATTTT. Protein product: CASTDRGLEPQHF.

The V gene is TRBV19, the J gene TRBJ2-3; D is perhaps TRBD1 (5 bases). This CDR3 contains 16 residues. V lost 1 base and J lost 4, with 15 bases in between. CDR1 and CDR2 from the germline V gene are LNHDA and SQIVND (reference sequence). CDR3: CASSIVGHTTSDTQYF. CDR3 nucleotides: TGTGCCAGTAGTATAGTGGGGCATACTACCTCAGATACGCAGTATTTT.